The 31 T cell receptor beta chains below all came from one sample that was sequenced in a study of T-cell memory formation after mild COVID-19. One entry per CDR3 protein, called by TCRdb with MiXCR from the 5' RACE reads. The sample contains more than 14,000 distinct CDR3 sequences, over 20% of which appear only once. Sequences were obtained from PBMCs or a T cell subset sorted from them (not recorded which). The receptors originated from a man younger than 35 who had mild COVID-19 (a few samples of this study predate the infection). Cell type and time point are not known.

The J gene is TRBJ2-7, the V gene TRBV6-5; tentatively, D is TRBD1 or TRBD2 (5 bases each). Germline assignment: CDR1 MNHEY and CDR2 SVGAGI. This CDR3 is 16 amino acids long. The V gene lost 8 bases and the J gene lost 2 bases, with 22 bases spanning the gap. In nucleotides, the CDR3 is TGTGCCAGCTGCCCTGCTCCGGGACCGTACGCCTACGAGCAGTACTTC. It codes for CASCPAPGPYAYEQYF.

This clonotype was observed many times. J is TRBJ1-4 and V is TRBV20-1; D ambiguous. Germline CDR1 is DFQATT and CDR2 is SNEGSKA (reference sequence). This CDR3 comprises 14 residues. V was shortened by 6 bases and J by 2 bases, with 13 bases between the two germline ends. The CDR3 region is CSAPPGSTNEKLFF. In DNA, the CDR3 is TGCAGTGCCCCCCCCGGTTCGACTAATGAAAAACTGTTTTTT.

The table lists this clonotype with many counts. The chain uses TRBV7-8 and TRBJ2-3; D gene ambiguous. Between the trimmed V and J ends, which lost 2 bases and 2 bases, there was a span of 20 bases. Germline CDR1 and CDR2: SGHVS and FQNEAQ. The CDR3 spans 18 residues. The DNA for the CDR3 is TGTGCCAGCAGCTTACCGGTAGTGGGCCCGCGATCCACAGATACGCAGTATTTT. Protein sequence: CASSLPVVGPRSTDTQYF.

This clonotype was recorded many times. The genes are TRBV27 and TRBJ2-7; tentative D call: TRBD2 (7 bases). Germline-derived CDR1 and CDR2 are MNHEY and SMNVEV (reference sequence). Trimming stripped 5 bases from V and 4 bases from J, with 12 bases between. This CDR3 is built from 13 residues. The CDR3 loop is CASSRGGPYEQYF. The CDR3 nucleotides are TGTGCCAGCAGTAGGGGGGGCCCGTACGAGCAGTACTTC.

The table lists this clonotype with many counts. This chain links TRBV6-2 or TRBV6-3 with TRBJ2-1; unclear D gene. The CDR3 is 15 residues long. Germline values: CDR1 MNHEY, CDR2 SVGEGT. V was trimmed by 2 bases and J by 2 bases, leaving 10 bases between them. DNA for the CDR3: TGTGCCAGCAGTTACAACGGGCCAGCCTACAATGAGCAGTTCTTC. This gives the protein CASSYNGPAYNEQFF.

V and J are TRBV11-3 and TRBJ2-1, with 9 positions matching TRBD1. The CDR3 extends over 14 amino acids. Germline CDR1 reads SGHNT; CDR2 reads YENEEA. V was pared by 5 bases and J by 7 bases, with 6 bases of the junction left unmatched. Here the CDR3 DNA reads TGTGCCAGCAGCCAAGGACAGGGGATGAATGAGCAGTTCTTC. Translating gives CASSQGQGMNEQFF. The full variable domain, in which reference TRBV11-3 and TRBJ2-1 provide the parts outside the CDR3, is EAGVVQSPRYKIIEKKQPVAFWCNPISGHNTLYWYLQNLGQGPELLIRYENEEAVDDSQLPKDRFSAERLKGVDSTLKIQPAELGDSAVYLCASSQGQGMNEQFFGPGTRLTVL.

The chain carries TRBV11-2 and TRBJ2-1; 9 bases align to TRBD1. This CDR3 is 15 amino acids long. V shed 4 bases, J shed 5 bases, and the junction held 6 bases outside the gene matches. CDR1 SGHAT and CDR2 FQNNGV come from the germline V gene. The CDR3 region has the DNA TGTGCCAGCAGCTCCTCGGACAGGGGCGACAATGAGCAGTTCTTC. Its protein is CASSSSDRGDNEQFF.

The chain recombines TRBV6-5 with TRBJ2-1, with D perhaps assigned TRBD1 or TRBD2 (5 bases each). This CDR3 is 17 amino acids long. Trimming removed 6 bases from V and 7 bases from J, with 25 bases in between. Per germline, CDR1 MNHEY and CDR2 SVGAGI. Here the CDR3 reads CASRAQGFRVRDNEQFF. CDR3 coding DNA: TGTGCCAGCAGAGCCCAGGGTTTTAGGGTCCGGGATAATGAGCAGTTCTTC.

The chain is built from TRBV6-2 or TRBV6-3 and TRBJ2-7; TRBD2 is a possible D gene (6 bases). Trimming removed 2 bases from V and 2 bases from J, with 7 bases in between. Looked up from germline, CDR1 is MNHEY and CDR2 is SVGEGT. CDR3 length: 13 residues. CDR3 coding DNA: TGTGCCAGCAGTTACGGGGAGGCCTACGAGCAGTACTTC. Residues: CASSYGEAYEQYF.

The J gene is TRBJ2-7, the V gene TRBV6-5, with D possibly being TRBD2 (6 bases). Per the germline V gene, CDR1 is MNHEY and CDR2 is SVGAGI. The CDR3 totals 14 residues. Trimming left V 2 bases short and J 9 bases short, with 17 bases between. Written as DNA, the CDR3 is TGTGCCAGCAGTTACACTCCCGGGACTCAAACGCAGTACTTC. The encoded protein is CASSYTPGTQTQYF.

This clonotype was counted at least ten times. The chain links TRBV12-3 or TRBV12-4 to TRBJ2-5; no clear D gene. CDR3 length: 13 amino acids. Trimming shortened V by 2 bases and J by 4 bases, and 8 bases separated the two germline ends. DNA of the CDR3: TGTGCCAGCAGTTTAAGTACTTCAGAGACCCAGTACTTC. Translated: CASSLSTSETQYF.

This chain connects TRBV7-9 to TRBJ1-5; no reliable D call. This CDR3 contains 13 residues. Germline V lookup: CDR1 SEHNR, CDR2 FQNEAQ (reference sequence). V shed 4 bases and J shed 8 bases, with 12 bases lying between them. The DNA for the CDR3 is TGTGCCAGCAGCTCCAAAGGGATTGAGCCCCAGCATTTT. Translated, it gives CASSSKGIEPQHF.

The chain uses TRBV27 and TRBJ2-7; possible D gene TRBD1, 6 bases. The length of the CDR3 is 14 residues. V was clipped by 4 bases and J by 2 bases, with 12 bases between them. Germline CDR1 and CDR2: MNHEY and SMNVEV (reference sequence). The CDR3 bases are TGTGCCAGCAGTTCCCGGGACACCACCTACGAGCAGTACTTC. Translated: CASSSRDTTYEQYF.

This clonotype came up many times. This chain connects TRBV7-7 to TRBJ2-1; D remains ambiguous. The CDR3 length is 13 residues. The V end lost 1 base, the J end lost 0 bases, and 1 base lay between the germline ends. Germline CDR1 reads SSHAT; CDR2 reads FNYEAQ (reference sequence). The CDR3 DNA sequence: TGTGCCAGCAGCTTAGACTCCTACAATGAGCAGTTCTTC. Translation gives CASSLDSYNEQFF.

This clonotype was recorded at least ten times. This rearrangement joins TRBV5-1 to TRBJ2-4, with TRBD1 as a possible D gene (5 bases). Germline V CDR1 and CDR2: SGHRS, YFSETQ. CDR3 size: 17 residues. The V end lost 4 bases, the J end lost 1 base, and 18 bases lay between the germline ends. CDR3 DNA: TGCGCCAGCAGCCAATCGGTTAGGACATTCGCCAAAAACATTCAGTACTTC. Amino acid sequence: CASSQSVRTFAKNIQYF.

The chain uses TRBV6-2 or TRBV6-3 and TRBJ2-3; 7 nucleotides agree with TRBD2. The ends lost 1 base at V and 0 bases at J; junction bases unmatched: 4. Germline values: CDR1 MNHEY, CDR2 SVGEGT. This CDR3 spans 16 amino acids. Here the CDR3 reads CASSYWLAASTDTQYF. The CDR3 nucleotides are TGTGCCAGCAGTTACTGGCTAGCGGCTAGCACAGATACGCAGTATTTT.

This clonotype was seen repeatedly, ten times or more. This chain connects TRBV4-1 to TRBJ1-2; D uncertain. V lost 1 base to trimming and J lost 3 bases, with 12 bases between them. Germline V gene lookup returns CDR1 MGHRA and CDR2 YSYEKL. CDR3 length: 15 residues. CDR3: CASSQAPGRHYGYTF. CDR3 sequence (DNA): TGCGCCAGCAGCCAAGCCCCAGGACGGCACTATGGCTACACCTTC.

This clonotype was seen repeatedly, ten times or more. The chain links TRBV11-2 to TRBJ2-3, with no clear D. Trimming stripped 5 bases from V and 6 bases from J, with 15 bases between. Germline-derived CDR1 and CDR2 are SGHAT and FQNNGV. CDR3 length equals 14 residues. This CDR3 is CASSRPPSVDTQYF. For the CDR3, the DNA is TGTGCCAGCAGCCGCCCGCCCTCAGTGGATACGCAGTATTTT.

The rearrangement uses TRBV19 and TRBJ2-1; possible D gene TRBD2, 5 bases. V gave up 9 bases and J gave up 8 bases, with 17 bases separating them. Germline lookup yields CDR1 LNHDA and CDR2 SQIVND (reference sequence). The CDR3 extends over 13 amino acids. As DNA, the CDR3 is TGTGCCAGCAACGCTCGGGAATGGGATGAGCAGTTCTTC. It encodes CASNAREWDEQFF. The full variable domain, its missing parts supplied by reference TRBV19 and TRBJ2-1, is DGGITQSPKYLFRKEGQNVTLSCEQNLNHDAMYWYRQDPGQGLRLIYYSQIVNDFQKGDIAEGYSVSREKKESFPLTVTSAQKNPTAFYLCASNAREWDEQFFGPGTRLTVL.

The CDR3 is CASSPGNEQYF. The CDR3 DNA sequence: TGCGCCAGCAGCCCCGGGAACGAGCAGTACTTC. V usage is TRBV5-1 and J usage is TRBJ2-7; perhaps TRBD2 as D (5 bases). Germline CDR1 reads SGHRS; CDR2 reads YFSETQ. Trimming shortened V by 4 bases and J by 5 bases, and 7 bases separated the two germline ends. CDR3 size: 11 residues.

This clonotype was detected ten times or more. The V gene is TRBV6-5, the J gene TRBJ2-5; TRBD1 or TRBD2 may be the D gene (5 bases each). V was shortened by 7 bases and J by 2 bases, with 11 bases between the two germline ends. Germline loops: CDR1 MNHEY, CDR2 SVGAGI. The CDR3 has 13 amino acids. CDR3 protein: CASTRGEQETQYF. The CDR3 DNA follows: TGTGCCAGCACCCGAGGGGAGCAAGAGACCCAGTACTTC.

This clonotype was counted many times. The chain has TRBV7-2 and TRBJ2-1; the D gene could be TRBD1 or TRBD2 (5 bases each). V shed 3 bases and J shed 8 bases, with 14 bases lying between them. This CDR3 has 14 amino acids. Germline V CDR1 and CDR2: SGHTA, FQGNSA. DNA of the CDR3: TGTGCCAGCAGCTTCACCGGGACGGCCCATGAGCAGTTCTTC. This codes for CASSFTGTAHEQFF. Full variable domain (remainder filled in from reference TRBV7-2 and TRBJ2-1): GAGVSQSPSNKVTEKGKDVELRCDPISGHTALYWYRQSLGQGLEFLIYFQGNSAPDKSGLPSDRFSAERTGGSVSTLTIQRTQQEDSAVYLCASSFTGTAHEQFFGPGTRLTVL.

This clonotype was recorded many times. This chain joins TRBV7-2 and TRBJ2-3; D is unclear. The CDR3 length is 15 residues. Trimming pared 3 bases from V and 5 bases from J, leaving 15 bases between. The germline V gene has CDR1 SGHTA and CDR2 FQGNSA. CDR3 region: CASSFPRKRRDTQYF. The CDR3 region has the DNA TGTGCCAGCAGCTTCCCTCGAAAAAGGCGAGATACGCAGTATTTT.

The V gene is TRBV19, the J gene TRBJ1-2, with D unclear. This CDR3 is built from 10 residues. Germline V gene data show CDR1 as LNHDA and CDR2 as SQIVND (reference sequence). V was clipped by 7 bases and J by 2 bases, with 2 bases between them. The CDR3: CASKNYGYTF. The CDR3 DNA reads TGTGCCAGTAAGAACTATGGCTACACCTTC.

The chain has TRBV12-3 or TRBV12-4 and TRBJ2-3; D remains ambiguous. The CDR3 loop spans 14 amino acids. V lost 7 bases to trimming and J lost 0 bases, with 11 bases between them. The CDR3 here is CASIRFQSTDTQYF. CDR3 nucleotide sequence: TGTGCCAGCATTCGTTTCCAGAGCACAGATACGCAGTATTTT.

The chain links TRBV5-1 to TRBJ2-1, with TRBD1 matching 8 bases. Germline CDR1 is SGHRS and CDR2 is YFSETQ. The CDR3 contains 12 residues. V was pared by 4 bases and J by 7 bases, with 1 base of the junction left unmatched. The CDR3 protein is CASSRQGNEQFF. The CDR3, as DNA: TGCGCCAGCAGCAGACAGGGGAATGAGCAGTTCTTC.

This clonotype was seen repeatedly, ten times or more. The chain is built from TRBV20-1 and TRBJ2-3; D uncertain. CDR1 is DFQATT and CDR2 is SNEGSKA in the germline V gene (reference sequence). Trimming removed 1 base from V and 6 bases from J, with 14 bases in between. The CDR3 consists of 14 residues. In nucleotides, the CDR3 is TGCAGTGCTAGAGTTCAAATGGCAGTGGATACGCAGTATTTT. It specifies CSARVQMAVDTQYF.

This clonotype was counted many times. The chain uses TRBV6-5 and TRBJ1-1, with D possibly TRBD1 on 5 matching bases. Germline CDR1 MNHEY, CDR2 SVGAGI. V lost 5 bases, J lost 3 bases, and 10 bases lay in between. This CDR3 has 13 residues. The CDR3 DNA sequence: TGTGCCAGCAGTGTGGGGGGGGACACTGAAGCTTTCTTT. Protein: CASSVGGDTEAFF.

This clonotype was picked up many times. The CDR3 region is CASSPGHTGNTIYF. The CDR3 DNA reads as TGTGCCAGCAGCCCCGGCCATACTGGAAACACCATATATTTT. The rearrangement uses TRBV25-1 and TRBJ1-3; D gene unclear. V lost 6 bases and J 2 bases, leaving 11 bases between the germline ends. Per germline, CDR1 MGHDK and CDR2 SYGVNS. The CDR3 sequence is 14 residues long. Using reference TRBV25-1 and TRBJ1-3 for the parts outside the CDR3, the full variable domain is EADIYQTPRYLVIGTGKKITLECSQTMGHDKMYWYQQDPGMELHLIHYSYGVNSTEKGDLSSESTVSRIRTEHFPLTLESARPSHTSQYLCASSPGHTGNTIYFGEGSWLTVV.

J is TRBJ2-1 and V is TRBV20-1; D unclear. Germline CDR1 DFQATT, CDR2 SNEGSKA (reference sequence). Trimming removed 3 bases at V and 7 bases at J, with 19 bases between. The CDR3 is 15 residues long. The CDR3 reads CSASGRPPPRNEQFF. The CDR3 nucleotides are TGCAGTGCTAGCGGTCGCCCCCCTCCAAGGAATGAGCAGTTCTTC.

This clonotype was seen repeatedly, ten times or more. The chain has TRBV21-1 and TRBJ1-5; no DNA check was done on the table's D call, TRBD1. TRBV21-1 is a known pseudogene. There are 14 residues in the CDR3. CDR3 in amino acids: CASRTTGVHQPQHF. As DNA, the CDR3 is TGTGCCAGCAGGACTACAGGGGTTCACCAGCCCCAGCATTTT.